This TCR beta chain was profiled in a study of control samples from healthy donors and cancer patients. Produced via immunoSEQ multiplex PCR; TCRdb's table is partial and in-frame only. The repertoire holds about 130,000 clones, with roughly 84% as singletons. The sample consisted of blood. This TCR derives from a man aged 50 to 60 in good health.

The CDR3 DNA reads TGTGCCAGCAGCCCCGGGACAGGGTCTAGCACAGATACGCAGTATTTT. Translating it yields CASSPGTGSSTDTQYF. V and J are TRBV5-5 and TRBJ2-3, with 9 bases fitting TRBD1. Germline V gene lookup returns CDR1 SGHKS and CDR2 YYEKEE (reference sequence). The J segment lost 0 bases and the V segment lost 4 bases, leaving 6 bases of the junction unmatched. The CDR3 length is 16 residues.